These 25 T cell receptor beta chains originate from one sample sequenced in a study of PD-1 blockade in classical Hodgkin lymphoma. TCRdb's copy holds only in-frame clones and misses some; the assay was immunoSEQ multiplex PCR. Among roughly 14,000 clones listed, 70% to 90% were seen once. Time point meaning: newly diagnosed, previously untreated cHL patient sample. Out of thawed PBMCs, magnetic negative selection purified CD4+ T cells. Sequencing was done on a sample of CD4+ T cells from blood. Receptors originate from a human donor with classical Hodgkin lymphoma.

V is TRBV28 and J is TRBJ2-1; unclear D gene. CDR1 and CDR2 (germline): MDHEN, SYDVKM. The CDR3 totals 14 residues. V gave up 2 bases and J gave up 9 bases, with 14 bases separating them. DNA of the CDR3: TGTGCCAGCAGTTTAAATAGCTTCCGCGGTGAGCAGTTCTTC. Translated: CASSLNSFRGEQFF.

The chain employs TRBV27 and TRBJ2-1, with 12 bases that match TRBD2. The CDR3 runs 16 residues. The V and J ends lost 6 bases and 10 bases, in that order; junction bases with no gene match: 13. Germline CDR1 MNHEY, CDR2 SMNVEV (reference sequence). The CDR3 bases are TGTGCCAGCAGCCGGAGGACTAGCGGGGAGTCGATGGAGCAGTTCTTC. Its translation: CASSRRTSGESMEQFF.

J is TRBJ2-3 and V is TRBV11-3; 9 bases map to TRBD1. V shed 5 bases, J shed 1 base, and the junction held 1 base outside the gene matches. Germline V gene sequence: CDR1 SGHNT, CDR2 YENEEA. CDR3 length: 14 residues. CDR3 sequence: CASSRTGGTDTQYF. In nucleotides, the CDR3 is TGTGCCAGCAGCCGGACAGGGGGCACAGATACGCAGTATTTT.

The chain joins TRBV11-2 to TRBJ2-1, with D possibly TRBD1 on 5 matching bases. The CDR3 is 12 amino acids. The V and J ends lost 5 bases and 13 bases respectively, with 15 bases between them. In germline, CDR1 is SGHAT, CDR2 FQNNGV. The CDR3 region is CASSPQGTGQFF. CDR3 sequence (DNA): TGTGCCAGCAGCCCCCAAGGAACAGGCCAGTTCTTC.

The chain is built from TRBV7-2 and TRBJ2-3; D may be TRBD2 (6 bases). Germline CDR1 SGHTA, CDR2 FQGNSA. This CDR3 comprises 14 residues. Deletions cut 5 bases from V and 2 bases from J, with 11 bases between. DNA of the CDR3: TGTGCCAGCAGCCCGGGACTGTCCACAGATACGCAGTATTTT. It codes for CASSPGLSTDTQYF.

This clone was seen once. The chain links TRBV11-2 to TRBJ2-5; D is unclear. Germline values: CDR1 SGHAT, CDR2 FQNNGV. The CDR3 is 12 residues long. V shed 5 bases and J shed 4 bases, with 8 bases lying between them. CDR3 region: CASSPRRETQYF. CDR3 nucleotide sequence: TGTGCCAGCAGCCCGCGGAGAGAGACCCAGTACTTC.

V usage is TRBV7-8 and J usage is TRBJ2-1, with 8 bases fitting TRBD2. This CDR3 is 17 amino acids long. The ends lost 5 bases at V and 9 bases at J; junction bases unmatched: 18. Per the germline V gene, CDR1 is SGHVS and CDR2 is FQNEAQ. Here the CDR3 reads CASSPPAAGAGGGEQFF. The CDR3 DNA follows: TGTGCCAGCAGCCCTCCGGCAGCGGGAGCGGGTGGAGGTGAGCAGTTCTTC.

The chain carries TRBV11-2 and TRBJ2-1; 10 positions agree with TRBD2. Looked up from germline, CDR1 is SGHAT and CDR2 is FQNNGV. V lost 5 bases to trimming and J lost 0 bases; unmatched junction nucleotides: 7. The CDR3 spans 17 residues. The CDR3: CASSPSSGRVSYNEQFF. The CDR3 region has the DNA TGTGCCAGCAGCCCTTCTAGCGGGAGAGTCTCCTACAATGAGCAGTTCTTC.

The chain has TRBV14 and TRBJ2-1; the match to TRBD2 covers 8 bases. V was pared by 2 bases and J by 0 bases, with 3 bases of the junction left unmatched. Germline lookup yields CDR1 SGHDN and CDR2 FVKESK. This CDR3 has 16 amino acids. The chain's CDR3 is CASSQLAGRSYNEQFF. The CDR3 coding sequence is TGTGCCAGCAGCCAACTAGCGGGCCGCTCCTACAATGAGCAGTTCTTC. The whole variable domain, remainder taken from reference TRBV14 and TRBJ2-1, is EAGVTQFPSHSVIEKGQTVTLRCDPISGHDNLYWYRRVMGKEIKFLLHFVKESKQDESGMPNNRFLAERTGGTYSTLKVQPAELEDSGVYFCASSQLAGRSYNEQFFGPGTRLTVL.

The rearrangement joins TRBV10-1 to TRBJ1-3, with TRBD1 identical over 7 bases. In germline, CDR1 is WNHNN, CDR2 SYGVQD (reference sequence). V lost 3 bases, J lost 2 bases, and 7 bases stayed unmatched. The CDR3 has 16 amino acids. CDR3 sequence: CASSDGDRLTGNTIYF. The CDR3 DNA reads TGCGCCAGCAGTGACGGGGACAGACTAACTGGAAACACCATATATTTT.

The chain joins TRBV5-1 to TRBJ1-3; a weak D match, TRBD1 (5 bases). The CDR3 is made up of 16 amino acids. Germline V CDR1 and CDR2: SGHRS, YFSETQ. The V gene lost 1 base and the J gene lost 2 bases, with 13 bases spanning the gap. The CDR3 region is CASSLTLGAAGNTIYF. DNA of the CDR3: TGCGCCAGCAGCTTGACCCTCGGGGCCGCTGGAAACACCATATATTTT.

The chain links TRBV11-3 to TRBJ2-3; no reliable D call. CDR3 length equals 13 residues. With 1 base removed from V and 10 bases from J, the gap between germline ends came to 12 bases. Germline loops: CDR1 SGHNT, CDR2 YENEEA. Here the CDR3 reads CASSLVGEAAQYF. Here the CDR3 DNA reads TGTGCCAGCAGCTTAGTCGGTGAGGCGGCGCAGTATTTT. Based on the CDR3 plus reference TRBV11-3 and TRBJ2-3, the full variable domain is EAGVVQSPRYKIIEKKQPVAFWCNPISGHNTLYWYLQNLGQGPELLIRYENEEAVDDSQLPKDRFSAERLKGVDSTLKIQPAELGDSAVYLCASSLVGEAAQYFGPGTRLTVL.

V is TRBV27 and J is TRBJ2-1; D ambiguous. Between the trimmed V and J ends, which lost 6 bases and 0 bases, there was a span of 15 bases. Germline V lookup: CDR1 MNHEY, CDR2 SMNVEV (reference sequence). The CDR3 is 16 residues long. CDR3 amino acids: CASSYKGRRSYNEQFF. CDR3 bases: TGTGCCAGCAGCTACAAGGGAAGACGCTCCTACAATGAGCAGTTCTTC.

This sequence joins TRBV19 and TRBJ2-6; no reliable D call. With 6 bases removed from V and 1 base from J, the gap between germline ends came to 7 bases. Germline assignment: CDR1 LNHDA and CDR2 SQIVND (reference sequence). The CDR3 runs to 14 residues. This chain's CDR3 is CASSQVSGANVLTF. The CDR3 DNA is TGTGCCAGTAGCCAGGTATCTGGGGCCAACGTCCTGACTTTC. Full variable domain (remainder filled in from reference TRBV19 and TRBJ2-6): DGGITQSPKYLFRKEGQNVTLSCEQNLNHDAMYWYRQDPGQGLRLIYYSQIVNDFQKGDIAEGYSVSREKKESFPLTVTSAQKNPTAFYLCASSQVSGANVLTFGAGSRLTVL.

The rearrangement joins TRBV7-9 to TRBJ2-5, with D perhaps matching TRBD2 (7 bases). From germline, CDR1 is SEHNR and CDR2 FQNEAQ (reference sequence). V lost 4 bases and J 5 bases, leaving 14 bases between the germline ends. CDR3 length: 14 residues. The CDR3 protein is CASSSWGGGETQYF. The DNA for the CDR3 is TGTGCCAGCAGCTCCTGGGGAGGGGGGGAGACCCAGTACTTC.

The genes are TRBV7-9 and TRBJ2-3, with TRBD2 identical over 7 bases. The junction had 10 bases not matched to a gene; V was cut back by 1 base and J by 6 bases. CDR3 length: 16 residues. From germline, CDR1 is SEHNR and CDR2 FQNEAQ (reference sequence). This CDR3 reads CASSLGTSRPLDTQYF. As DNA, the CDR3 is TGTGCCAGCAGCTTAGGGACTAGTAGGCCCCTGGATACGCAGTATTTT.

The V and J genes are TRBV28 and TRBJ1-1; 10 bases match TRBD1. With 6 bases clipped from V and 10 bases from J, the junction kept 11 bases outside the gene matches. The CDR3 consists of 14 residues. Looked up from germline, CDR1 is MDHEN and CDR2 is SYDVKM. CDR3 in amino acids: CASRGSGQGQRAFF. CDR3 in DNA: TGTGCCAGCAGGGGGTCGGGACAGGGGCAAAGAGCTTTCTTT.

This clone came up once. The chain carries TRBV6-5 and TRBJ1-1; 7 nucleotides match TRBD1. CDR1 and CDR2 from the germline V gene are MNHEY and SVGAGI. V was clipped by 6 bases and J by 4 bases; unmatched bases: 8. The CDR3 consists of 14 residues. This CDR3 reads CASSRQGTGTEAFF. The CDR3 DNA follows: TGTGCCAGCAGCAGACAGGGAACGGGCACTGAAGCTTTCTTT.

The rearrangement uses TRBV5-1 and TRBJ1-3, with D maybe TRBD1 (6 bases). Trimming removed 4 bases from V and 0 bases from J, with 11 bases in between. The CDR3 has 15 residues. CDR1 is SGHRS, CDR2 YFSETQ, per germline. This CDR3 is CASSRTASSGNTIYF. For the CDR3, the DNA is TGCGCCAGCAGCCGGACAGCGAGCTCTGGAAACACCATATATTTT.

The chain carries TRBV5-6 and TRBJ2-6; D is perhaps TRBD2 (5 bases). CDR1 SGHDT and CDR2 YYEEEE come from the germline V gene. The V end lost 4 bases, the J end lost 0 bases, and 8 bases lay between the germline ends. The CDR3 covers 15 residues. The DNA for the CDR3 is TGTGCCAGCAGCCGGGCGGGCTCTGGGGCCAACGTCCTGACTTTC. Protein: CASSRAGSGANVLTF.

The V and J genes are TRBV19 and TRBJ2-3, with 8 bases identical to TRBD1. V lost 6 bases to trimming and J lost 2 bases; unmatched junction nucleotides: 10. Germline lookup yields CDR1 LNHDA and CDR2 SQIVND (reference sequence). CDR3 length: 16 residues. The CDR3 sequence: CASRNSRGRHTDTQYF. The CDR3 region has the DNA TGTGCCAGTAGAAATAGCAGGGGGCGGCACACAGATACGCAGTATTTT.

The J gene is TRBJ2-2, the V gene TRBV18, with TRBD2 as a possible D gene (6 bases). Per the germline V gene, CDR1 is KGHSH and CDR2 is LQKENI. This CDR3 has 17 residues. The V end lost 1 base, the J end lost 5 bases, and 17 bases lay between the germline ends. CDR3 DNA: TGTGCCAGCTCACCACAGGGACCCGGAGGGAGTACCGGGGAGCTGTTTTTT. It translates to CASSPQGPGGSTGELFF.

The chain joins TRBV14 to TRBJ2-1, with D possibly TRBD2 on 5 matching bases. Trimming cost V 4 bases and J 0 bases, with 13 bases left between them. The CDR3 covers 16 residues. CDR1 is SGHDN, CDR2 FVKESK, per germline. The DNA for the CDR3 is TGTGCCAGCAGCCGCCTACTAGGGAGCTCCTACAATGAGCAGTTCTTC. Its protein product is CASSRLLGSSYNEQFF.

V usage is TRBV5-4 and J usage is TRBJ2-7; D remains unclear. Germline CDR1 reads SGHNT; CDR2 reads YYREEE (reference sequence). This CDR3 has 12 residues. V was shortened by 2 bases and J by 4 bases, with 7 bases between the two germline ends. This chain's CDR3 is CASSLDQYEQYF. The CDR3 coding sequence is TGTGCCAGCAGCTTAGACCAGTACGAGCAGTACTTC.

The gene calls are TRBV14 and TRBJ2-5; unclear D gene. The V gene lost 4 bases and the J gene lost 5 bases, with 14 bases spanning the gap. CDR3 size: 14 residues. CDR1 is SGHDN, CDR2 FVKESK, per germline. CDR3 nucleotides: TGTGCCAGCAGCCGAGTTAGCATCCGGGAGACCCAGTACTTC. It translates to CASSRVSIRETQYF.